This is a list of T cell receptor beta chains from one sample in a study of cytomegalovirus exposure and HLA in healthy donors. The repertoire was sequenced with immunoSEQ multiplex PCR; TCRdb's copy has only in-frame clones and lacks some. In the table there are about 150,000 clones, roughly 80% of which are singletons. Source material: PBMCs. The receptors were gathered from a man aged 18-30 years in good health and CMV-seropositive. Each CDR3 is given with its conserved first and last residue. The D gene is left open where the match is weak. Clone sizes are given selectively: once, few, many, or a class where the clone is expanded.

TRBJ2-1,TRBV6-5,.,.,CASSPALRIGDEQFF,TGTGCCAGCAGTCCCGCCCTCAGGATAGGGGATGAGCAGTTCTTC
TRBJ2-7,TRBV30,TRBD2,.,CAWRARTSGSRSYEQYF,TGTGCCTGGAGGGCTAGGACTAGCGGGTCCCGTTCCTACGAGCAGTACTTC
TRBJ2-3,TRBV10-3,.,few,CAIGVGVDTQYF,TGTGCCATCGGTGTCGGTGTGGATACGCAGTATTTT
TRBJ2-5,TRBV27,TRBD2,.,CASSLWPGGQETQYF,TGTGCCAGCAGTTTATGGCCCGGGGGGCAAGAGACCCAGTACTTC
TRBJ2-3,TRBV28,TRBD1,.,CASTRGGQGYPSSTDTQYF,TGTGCCAGCACCCGGGGAGGACAGGGGTACCCATCTAGCACAGATACGCAGTATTTT
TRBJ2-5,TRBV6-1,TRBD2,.,CASSQGLAGGGETQYF,TGTGCCAGCAGTCAAGGACTAGCGGGAGGCGGAGAGACCCAGTACTTC
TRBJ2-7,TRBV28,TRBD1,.,CASSSPGQGAYEQYF,TGTGCCAGCAGTTCCCCGGGACAGGGTGCCTACGAGCAGTACTTC
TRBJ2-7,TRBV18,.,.,CASSPPGQGSPYEQYF,TGTGCCAGCTCACCACCGGGCCAGGGTTCGCCCTACGAGCAGTACTTC
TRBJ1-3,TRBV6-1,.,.,CASISSGNTIYF,TGTGCCAGCATATCCTCTGGAAACACCATATATTTT
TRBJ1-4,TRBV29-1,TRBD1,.,CSVVGTGNEKLFF,TGCAGCGTTGTAGGGACAGGAAATGAAAAACTGTTTTTT
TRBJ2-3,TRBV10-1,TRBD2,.,CASRSGGSTDTQYF,TGCGCCAGCAGGAGCGGGGGAAGCACAGATACGCAGTATTTT
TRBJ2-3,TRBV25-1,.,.,CASSGYTDTQYF,TGTGCCAGCAGTGGTTACACAGATACGCAGTATTTT
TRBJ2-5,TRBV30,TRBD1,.,CAWRQGGSQETQYF,TGTGCCTGGAGACAAGGGGGCAGCCAAGAGACCCAGTACTTC
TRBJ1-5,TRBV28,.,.,CASSLSNPRPQHF,TGTGCCAGCAGTTTGTCGAACCCGCGGCCCCAGCATTTT
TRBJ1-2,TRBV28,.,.,CASSGGAPINYGYTF,TGTGCCAGCAGTGGCGGGGCCCCTATTAACTATGGCTACACCTTC
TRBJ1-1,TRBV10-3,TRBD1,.,CAAWPGTGVTEAFF,TGTGCCGCCTGGCCGGGGACAGGGGTTACTGAAGCTTTCTTT
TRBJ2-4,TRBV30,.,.,CAWSVEESKNIQYF,TGTGCCTGGAGTGTAGAAGAGAGCAAAAACATTCAGTACTTC
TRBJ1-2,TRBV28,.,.,CASREAGNYGYTF,TGTGCCAGCAGGGAAGCGGGGAACTATGGCTACACCTTC
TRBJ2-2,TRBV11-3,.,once,CASSFGGAGELFF,TGTGCCAGCAGCTTCGGCGGGGCCGGGGAGCTGTTTTTT
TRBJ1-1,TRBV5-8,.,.,CASSSKSRYGYREGDTEAFF,TGTGCCAGCAGCTCCAAATCCCGGTATGGATACAGGGAGGGGGACACTGAAGCTTTCTTT
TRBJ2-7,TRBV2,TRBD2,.,CASHTSDYEQYF,TGTGCCAGTCACACTAGCGACTACGAGCAGTACTTC
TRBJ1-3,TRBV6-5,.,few,CASSHYSHSGNTIYF,TGTGCCAGCAGTCACTACTCCCACTCTGGAAACACCATATATTTT
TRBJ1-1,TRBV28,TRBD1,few,CAHRDRGLPEAFF,TGTGCCCACCGGGACAGGGGGCTCCCTGAAGCTTTCTTT
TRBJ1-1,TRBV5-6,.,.,CASSLEGTGNTEAFF,TGTGCCAGCAGCTTGGAGGGAACAGGGAACACTGAAGCTTTCTTT
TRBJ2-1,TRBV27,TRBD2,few,CASRSGTMEYNEQFF,TGTGCCAGCCGTAGCGGGACGATGGAGTACAATGAGCAGTTCTTC
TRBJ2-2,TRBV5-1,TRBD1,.,CASSGTGGVDTGELFF,TGCGCCAGCAGCGGGACAGGGGGCGTGGACACCGGGGAGCTGTTTTTT
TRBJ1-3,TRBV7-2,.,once,CASSSHMVGNTIYF,TGTGCCAGCAGCTCCCACATGGTGGGAAACACCATATATTTT
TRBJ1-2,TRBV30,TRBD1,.,CAWMGQATNYGYTF,TGTGCCTGGATGGGACAGGCTACTAACTATGGCTACACCTTC
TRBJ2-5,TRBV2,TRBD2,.,CASSDLRGAQYF,TGTGCCAGCAGTGACCTTCGGGGGGCCCAGTACTTC
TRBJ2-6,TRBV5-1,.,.,CASSREGGGANVLTF,TGCGCCAGCAGTCGAGAAGGGGGAGGGGCCAACGTCCTGACTTTC
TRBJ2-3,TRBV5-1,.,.,CASSPVIGTDTQYF,TGCGCCAGCAGCCCGGTCATTGGCACAGATACGCAGTATTTT
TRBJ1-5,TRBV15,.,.,CATSRDSQPQHF,TGTGCCACCAGCAGAGACAGTCAGCCCCAGCATTTT
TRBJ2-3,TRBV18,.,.,CASSPTTGPPGDTQYF,TGTGCCAGCTCACCGACCACAGGCCCCCCCGGGGATACGCAGTATTTT
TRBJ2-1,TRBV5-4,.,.,CASSFYTYNEQFF,TGTGCCAGCAGCTTTTACACCTACAATGAGCAGTTCTTC
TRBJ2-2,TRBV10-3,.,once,CAISESQDGELFF,TGTGCCATCAGTGAGTCGCAGGACGGGGAGCTGTTTTTT
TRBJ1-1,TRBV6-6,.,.,CASSPPRGNTEAFF,TGTGCCAGCAGTCCCCCCCGGGGTAACACTGAAGCTTTCTTT
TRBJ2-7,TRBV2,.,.,CASTSVVGDEQYF,TGTGCCAGCACATCGGTCGTCGGTGACGAGCAGTACTTC
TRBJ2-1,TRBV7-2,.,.,CASSSPDVSDEREQFF,TGTGCCAGCAGCTCCCCAGACGTTAGCGATGAGAGAGAGCAGTTCTTC
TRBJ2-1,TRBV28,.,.,CASGRQATYNEQFF,TGTGCCAGCGGGAGACAGGCTACCTACAATGAGCAGTTCTTC
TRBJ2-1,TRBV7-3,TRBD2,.,CASGLAANNEQFF,TGTGCCAGCGGACTAGCGGCGAACAATGAGCAGTTCTTC
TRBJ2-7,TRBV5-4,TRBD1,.,CASRGQGSSYEQYF,TGTGCCAGCAGGGGACAGGGAAGCTCCTACGAGCAGTACTTC
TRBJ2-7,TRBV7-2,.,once,CASSSTPLTYEQYF,TGTGCCAGCAGCTCGACACCGTTAACCTACGAGCAGTACTTC